These 28 T cell receptor beta chains were sequenced from one sample in a study of identical twins. In TCRdb, the 5' RACE reads were re-called with MiXCR into one record per CDR3 protein. The table shows 250,000 to 350,000 distinct CDR3 sequences, with under 9% occurring only once. This sample was shared with a second study, whose subject was yellow fever vaccine responses in identical twins.

Sequencing used memory (CD45RO+) T cells sorted from blood. The receptors originated from a woman under 30 in good health.

This sequence joins TRBV11-2 and TRBJ2-7, with D perhaps given as TRBD1 or TRBD2 (6 bases each). The CDR3 covers 14 residues. Germline CDR1 and CDR2: SGHAT and FQNNGV. V lost 4 bases and J lost 3, with 13 bases in between. The CDR3 DNA reads TGTGCCAGCAGCTCGACAGAGGGGGGCTACGAGCAGTACGTC. Translation gives CASSSTEGGYEQYV.

This clonotype showed up many times. The chain links TRBV12-3 or TRBV12-4 to TRBJ1-2; TRBD1 matches at 7 bases. V was clipped by 7 bases and J by 2 bases; unmatched bases: 10. The CDR3 totals 15 residues. This chain's CDR3 is CASTNRQGGNYGYTF. The CDR3 DNA reads as TGTGCCAGCACAAACCGGCAGGGGGGGAACTATGGCTACACCTTC.

The J gene is TRBJ2-2, the V gene TRBV6-2 or TRBV6-3, with 9 bases lining up with TRBD1. Losses at the gene ends were 6 bases for V and 6 bases for J; bases not matched to a gene: 14. Germline CDR1 MNHEY, CDR2 SVGEGT. The CDR3 has 17 amino acids. The CDR3 DNA is TGTGCCAGCAGACGGACAGGGGCCACAGAAAGTTCCGGGGAGCTGTTTTTT. Translated: CASRRTGATESSGELFF.

The chain combines TRBV12-3 or TRBV12-4 with TRBJ2-7; TRBD2 aligns across 11 bases. This CDR3 has 14 residues. V trimming: 5 bases; J trimming: 7 bases; junction bases outside the gene matches: 7. The chain's CDR3 is CASSPTSGISEQYF. The CDR3 bases are TGTGCCAGCAGTCCGACTAGCGGGATTAGTGAGCAGTACTTC.

This clonotype was seen a few times. The rearrangement joins TRBV28 to TRBJ2-3; possibly TRBD2 for D (5 bases). The V gene's germline CDR1 is MDHEN and CDR2 SYDVKM. Deletions cut 5 bases from V and 3 bases from J, with 15 bases between. This CDR3 has 15 residues. CDR3 in amino acids: CASSAQESGTDTQYF. In DNA form, the CDR3 reads TGTGCCAGCAGTGCCCAAGAATCGGGGACAGATACGCAGTATTTT.

The sample holds a few counts of this clonotype. The rearrangement uses TRBV2 and TRBJ2-5, with 8 bases matching TRBD2. V trimming: 3 bases; J trimming: 1 base; junction bases outside the gene matches: 4. CDR1 SNHLY and CDR2 FYNNEI come from the germline V gene. The CDR3 runs to 15 residues. CDR3 sequence (DNA): TGTGCCAGCAGTGACGGGAGGGCCTCCCAAGAGACCCAGTACTTC. Translating gives CASSDGRASQETQYF.

The rearrangement links TRBV11-2 to TRBJ2-1; no reliable D call. There are 16 residues in the CDR3. The germline V and J ends were trimmed by 5 bases and 1 base, with 15 bases remaining between them. Germline lookup yields CDR1 SGHAT and CDR2 FQNNGV. The CDR3 loop is CASSPWERISYNEQFF. CDR3 nucleotides: TGTGCCAGCAGCCCCTGGGAAAGAATTTCCTACAATGAGCAGTTCTTC.

The chain uses TRBV3-1 and TRBJ2-7; D tentatively reads TRBD1 or TRBD2 (5 bases each). CDR1 LGHDT and CDR2 YNNKEL come from the germline V gene (reference sequence). The CDR3 spans 12 residues. The V and J ends lost 4 bases and 5 bases respectively, with 9 bases between them. The CDR3 nucleotides are TGTGCCAGCAGCCTAGGGACCCACGAGCAGTACTTC. Its translation: CASSLGTHEQYF.

The chain combines TRBV7-9 with TRBJ2-7; 7 positions match TRBD1. Unmatched junction bases numbered 6, after V lost 7 bases and J lost 6 bases. The CDR3 length is 12 residues. Germline V gene lookup returns CDR1 SEHNR and CDR2 FQNEAQ (reference sequence). The CDR3 protein is CASTSPGGEQYV. The DNA for the CDR3 is TGTGCCAGCACCTCACCAGGGGGCGAGCAGTACGTC.

The gene calls are TRBV20-1 and TRBJ2-3, with D tentatively TRBD2 (6 bases). The V end lost 2 bases, the J end lost 0 bases, and 15 bases lay between the germline ends. CDR1 is DFQATT, CDR2 SNEGSKA, per germline (reference sequence). This CDR3 comprises 16 residues. CDR3 bases: TGCAGTGCTAGATTTCCTGGCGGGGCTAGCACAGATACGCAGTATTTT. This sequence encodes CSARFPGGASTDTQYF.

This clonotype was seen a handful of times. V gene TRBV6-1 combines with J gene TRBJ1-6, with 8 bases identical to TRBD1. This CDR3 spans 15 amino acids. Germline CDR1 and CDR2: MNHNS and SASEGT. V shed 0 bases, J shed 8 bases, and the junction held 3 bases outside the gene matches. This chain's CDR3 is CASSEATGDHSPLHF. The CDR3 coding sequence is TGTGCCAGCAGTGAAGCGACAGGGGACCATTCACCCCTCCACTTT.

This clonotype was seen repeatedly, ten times or more. The DNA of the CDR3 is TGTGCCAGCAGCCAAGATCTGGGACACCAGCAAAAGTACGAGCAGTACGTC. This sequence encodes CASSQDLGHQQKYEQYV. The chain is built from TRBV3-1 and TRBJ2-7; a possible D gene is TRBD1 (6 bases). Germline V CDR1 and CDR2: LGHDT, YNNKEL (reference sequence). The CDR3 spans 17 residues. V lost 0 bases to trimming and J lost 4 bases, with 19 bases between them.

This clonotype was picked up a small number of times. The V gene is TRBV29-1, the J gene TRBJ2-7; D perhaps matches TRBD2 (6 bases). Germline loops: CDR1 SQVTM, CDR2 ANQGSEA. The CDR3 runs 14 residues. The V and J ends lost 2 bases and 1 base respectively, with 12 bases between them. CDR3 protein: CSVEIAGRSYEQYF. In nucleotides, the CDR3 is TGCAGCGTTGAAATAGCAGGGAGGTCCTACGAGCAGTACTTC.

The CDR3 sequence: CSGYREGSGNTIYF. In nucleotides, the CDR3 is TGCAGTGGTTACAGGGAGGGCTCTGGAAACACCATATATTTT. The chain couples TRBV20-1 to TRBJ1-3, with D possibly matching TRBD1 (6 bases). Per the germline V gene, CDR1 is DFQATT and CDR2 is SNEGSKA (reference sequence). CDR3 length: 14 amino acids. Trimming removed 7 bases from V and 0 bases from J, with 13 bases in between.

With regard to this clonotype: A much larger clone lies a single base off, so this may be a read error. The chain is built from TRBV6-1 and TRBJ2-1; 10 bases match TRBD2. The CDR3 is 14 amino acids. Per germline, CDR1 MNHNS and CDR2 SASEGT. After removal of 5 bases from V and 8 bases from J, the junction contained 6 bases not matched to a gene. The CDR3 sequence is CASSPSGRADEQFF. The DNA of the CDR3 is TGTGCCAGCAGTCCCAGCGGGAGGGCCGATGAGCAGTTCTTC.

The chain is built from TRBV5-1 and TRBJ2-7; D is possibly TRBD2 (5 bases). The CDR3 runs to 15 residues. Trimming shortened V by 1 base and J by 3 bases, and 14 bases separated the two germline ends. Per the germline V gene, CDR1 is SGHRS and CDR2 is YFSETQ. The CDR3 reads CASSLRRWPVYEQYF. The CDR3 region has the DNA TGCGCCAGCAGCTTGCGGAGGTGGCCTGTCTACGAGCAGTACTTC.

In this sample, this clonotype turned up many times. The V call is TRBV24-1, the J call TRBJ2-1, with TRBD2 identical over 8 bases. With V trimmed by 2 bases and J by 3 bases, 8 bases remained unmatched. Germline CDR1 and CDR2: KGHDR and SFDVKD. The CDR3 loop spans 17 amino acids. The CDR3 reads CATSDSSSGRFYNEQFF. The CDR3 region has the DNA TGTGCCACCAGTGATTCCTCCAGCGGGAGATTCTACAATGAGCAGTTCTTC.

This clonotype was recorded at least ten times. DNA of the CDR3: TGCAGTGCTGGGATTAGCGGGAGGGCCAATGAGCAGTTCTTC. It specifies CSAGISGRANEQFF. J is TRBJ2-1 and V is TRBV20-1; 11 nucleotides match TRBD2. J lost 6 bases, V lost 5 bases, and 6 bases had no gene match. This CDR3 is 14 amino acids long. Germline V lookup: CDR1 DFQATT, CDR2 SNEGSKA (reference sequence).

This clonotype was detected many times. One end of the junction fails to match germline, which may point to a read error. This sequence joins TRBV29-1 and TRBJ2-5; 8 nucleotides match TRBD2. This CDR3 has 14 amino acids. In germline, CDR1 is SQVTM, CDR2 ANQGSEA. CDR3 sequence: CSAEPAGVGETQYF. The CDR3 nucleotides read TGCAGCGCTGAACCAGCGGGAGTGGGGGAGACCCAGTACTTC.

The sample holds a few counts of this clonotype. The V and J genes are TRBV9 and TRBJ2-3, with TRBD2 matching 14 bases. CDR1 and CDR2 from the germline V gene are SGDLS and YYNGEE. Losses at the gene ends were 4 bases for V and 3 bases for J; bases not matched to a gene: 7. CDR3 size: 17 residues. In DNA form, the CDR3 reads TGTGCCAGCAGCCCGGGACTAGCGGGAGCGGGTACAGATACGCAGTATTTT. Its translation: CASSPGLAGAGTDTQYF.

This clonotype turned up a few times. The rearrangement uses TRBV5-6 and TRBJ2-7, with D possibly matching TRBD1 (6 bases). Germline V gene sequence: CDR1 SGHDT, CDR2 YYEEEE. The CDR3 is 14 amino acids. V lost 4 bases and J lost 2, with 13 bases in between. The CDR3 spells CASSIRGGTYEQYF. CDR3 bases: TGTGCCAGCAGCATCCGAGGGGGAACCTACGAGCAGTACTTC.

The chain is built from TRBV28 and TRBJ2-1, with 11 nucleotides matching TRBD2. Germline-derived CDR1 and CDR2 are MDHEN and SYDVKM. The junction had 3 bases not matched to a gene; V was cut back by 2 bases and J by 6 bases. CDR3 length: 15 amino acids. The CDR3 protein is CASSLPSGRSNEQFF. The CDR3 DNA is TGTGCCAGCAGTTTACCTAGCGGGAGGAGCAATGAGCAGTTCTTC.

The CDR3 DNA reads as TGTGCCAGCAGCTTAAGAAGGAGTGGAGAACTAGCGAGCACCGGGGAGCTGTTTTTT. It codes for CASSLRRSGELASTGELFF. The genes are TRBV11-2 and TRBJ2-2; 7 positions agree with TRBD2. The CDR3 is 19 amino acids. CDR1 and CDR2 (germline): SGHAT, FQNNGV. After removal of 2 bases from V and 4 bases from J, the junction contained 16 bases not matched to a gene.

This clonotype was counted ten times or more. This chain joins TRBV4-1 and TRBJ2-5; TRBD1 might be the D (7 bases). The CDR3 totals 16 residues. Germline loops: CDR1 MGHRA, CDR2 YSYEKL. V lost 2 bases to trimming and J lost 2 bases, with 15 bases between them. The CDR3 DNA follows: TGCGCCAGCAGCCAACCATCGACAGGGACTCAAGAGACCCAGTACTTC. The encoded protein is CASSQPSTGTQETQYF.

This clonotype was seen at least ten times. The chain couples TRBV7-2 to TRBJ2-1; tentatively, D is TRBD2 (6 bases). The length of the CDR3 is 13 residues. Trimming removed 5 bases at V and 4 bases at J, with 9 bases between. Germline V gives CDR1 SGHTA, CDR2 FQGNSA. The CDR3 here is CASSRDFYNEQFF. For the CDR3, the DNA is TGTGCCAGCAGCCGGGACTTTTACAATGAGCAGTTCTTC.

This clonotype showed up many times. The chain couples TRBV6-5 to TRBJ2-3, with 8 nucleotides matching TRBD2. This CDR3 region has 16 residues. The ends lost 0 bases at V and 1 base at J; junction bases unmatched: 3. Germline CDR1 reads MNHEY; CDR2 reads SVGAGI. The DNA for the CDR3 is TGTGCCAGCAGTTACTCGCAGGGACTAGGCACAGATACGCAGTATTTT. This encodes CASSYSQGLGTDTQYF.

The chain is built from TRBV18 and TRBJ2-7; 8 nucleotides match TRBD1. Germline V CDR1 and CDR2: KGHSH, LQKENI. The V segment lost 6 bases and the J segment 2 bases; nucleotides outside the gene matches: 6. There are 14 residues in the CDR3. Here the CDR3 DNA reads TGTGCCAGCTCTCGGACAGGGAAACCCTACGAGCAGTACTTC. It codes for CASSRTGKPYEQYF.

This clonotype was recorded a few times. V usage is TRBV14 and J usage is TRBJ2-7, with a tentative D call TRBD2 (6 bases). Per germline, CDR1 SGHDN and CDR2 FVKESK. V dropped 5 bases and J dropped 3 bases, with 17 bases sitting between them. The CDR3 consists of 15 residues. The CDR3 reads CASSWRAAVIYEQYF. In nucleotides, the CDR3 is TGTGCCAGCAGCTGGAGGGCAGCCGTTATCTACGAGCAGTACTTC.